This T cell receptor beta chain was obtained from a study of T cells in Graves' hyperthyroidism and ophthalmopathy. Study-level information: Initial diagnosis, before any treatment, was when peripheral blood was collected.

TCR beta CDR3 regions were amplified from RNA transcripts. TCR CDR3 underwent first-round RT-PCR with the HTBI primer set. TCRdb independently ran MiXCR on the multiplex PCR reads; one entry per CDR3 protein. The top ten hold 25% to 30% of the sample, which has 150,000 to 200,000 distinct CDR3 sequences, approximately 15% seen once. Across 18 months, stable Graves' hyperthyroidism was marked by no progression to ophthalmopathy. The study excluded patients with uncontrolled infection, other autoimmune disease, pregnancy or lactation. The V and J ends lost 4 bases and 8 bases, in that order; junction bases with no gene match: 16. Germline-derived CDR1 and CDR2 are MGHRA and YSYEKL. This CDR3 contains 17 residues. This clonotype has only a few counts.

The chain uses TRBV4-1 and TRBJ1-1, with TRBD1 identical over 10 bases. The TCR comes from a woman between 50 and 59 years old with Graves' hyperthyroidism. Sequencing was carried out using blood. CDR3 sequence reads: CASSPVRDRGWIKEAFF. Here the CDR3 DNA reads TGCGCCAGCAGCCCAGTTCGGGACAGGGGTTGGATCAAGGAAGCTTTCTTT.